A single T cell receptor (beta chain) is shown here with its context. What it binds is not known. Time point denoted: cycle 4 day 1 (C4D1), after five to seven weeks of nivolumab. Relapses following autologous stem cell transplantation were seen in all patients, with brentuximab vedotin exposure varying. It was by magnetic negative selection that CD8+ T cells were isolated from thawed PBMCs. Each best response was a complete response, a partial response or progressive disease. The CDR3 covers 14 residues. The germline V gene encodes CDR1 LNHDA and CDR2 SQIVND (reference sequence). V was trimmed by 3 bases and J by 1 base, leaving 10 bases between them. The data were taken from a study of PD-1 blockade in classical Hodgkin lymphoma. TCRdb's copy holds only in-frame clones and misses some; the assay was immunoSEQ multiplex PCR. The repertoire holds about 21,000 clones, approximately 90% seen once, with roughly 5% in the top ten.

Study results and limitations: Later analyses included only patients treated at least 1 year post-ASCT. Significant TCR diversity gains by C4D1 occurred in CD4+ but not CD8+ cells. For complete responders, baseline diversity was comparable to that of newly diagnosed patients.

V usage is TRBV19 and J usage is TRBJ2-7; D is uncertain. The sequencing here drew on CD8+ T cells from blood, taken before the fourth cycle of nivolumab. This TCR derives from a human donor with classical Hodgkin lymphoma. The CDR3: CASSMYGQSYEQYF. The DNA for the CDR3 is TGTGCCAGTAGTATGTATGGGCAGTCCTACGAGCAGTACTTC. The full variable domain, its missing parts supplied by reference TRBV19 and TRBJ2-7, is DGGITQSPKYLFRKEGQNVTLSCEQNLNHDAMYWYRQDPGQGLRLIYYSQIVNDFQKGDIAEGYSVSREKKESFPLTVTSAQKNPTAFYLCASSMYGQSYEQYFGPGTRLTVT.